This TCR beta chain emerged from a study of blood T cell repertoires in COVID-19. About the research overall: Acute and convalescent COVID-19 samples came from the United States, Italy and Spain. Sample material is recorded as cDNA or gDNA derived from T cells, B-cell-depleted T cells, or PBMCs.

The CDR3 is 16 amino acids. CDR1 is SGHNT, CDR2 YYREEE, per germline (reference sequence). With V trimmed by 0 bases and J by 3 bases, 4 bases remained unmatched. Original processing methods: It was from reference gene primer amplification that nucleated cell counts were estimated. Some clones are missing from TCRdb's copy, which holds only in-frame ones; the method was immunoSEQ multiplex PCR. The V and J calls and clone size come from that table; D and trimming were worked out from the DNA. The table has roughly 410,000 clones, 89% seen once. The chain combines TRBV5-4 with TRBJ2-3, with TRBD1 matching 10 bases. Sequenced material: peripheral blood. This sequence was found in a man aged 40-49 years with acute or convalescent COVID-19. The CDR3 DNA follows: TGTGCCAGCAGCTTGGCCGGGGGACAGGGGACAGATACGCAGTATTTT. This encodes CASSLAGGQGTDTQYF.